These 7 T cell receptor beta chains originate from one sample sequenced in a study of CD8 T cells in Susac syndrome. RNA in amounts of roughly 0.5 to 1 ug was reverse transcribed with random hexamers. TCRdb ran MiXCR on the immunoSEQ multiplex PCR reads and lists one entry per CDR3 protein. Of 150,000 to 250,000 distinct CDR3 sequences detected, 90% to 95% appear once; the ten largest clones hold approximately 0.093%. Source material: CD4+ T cells from PBMCs. Receptors originate from a human donor with multiple sclerosis.

This clonotype was seen only once. The V and J genes are TRBV30 and TRBJ1-1; D may be TRBD1 (5 bases). Per germline, CDR1 GTSNPN and CDR2 SVGIG (reference sequence). V lost 5 bases to trimming and J lost 0 bases, with 7 bases between them. The CDR3 is 12 amino acids. CDR3 in amino acids: CAWGDLNTEAFF. CDR3 nucleotide sequence: TGTGCCTGGGGGGACTTGAACACTGAAGCTTTCTTT.

This clonotype was seen only once. The rearrangement uses TRBV9 and TRBJ2-7; D perhaps matches TRBD2 (6 bases). Germline values: CDR1 SGDLS, CDR2 YYNGEE. The CDR3 is 13 residues long. Trimming pared 4 bases from V and 7 bases from J, leaving 15 bases between. The CDR3 DNA reads TGTGCCAGCAGCTCCCGCAGCGCGGGAGAGCAGTACTTC. This gives the protein CASSSRSAGEQYF.

The rearrangement uses TRBV20-1 and TRBJ2-5, with TRBD2 matching over 7 bases. V shed 5 bases, J shed 4 bases, and the junction held 10 bases outside the gene matches. The CDR3 sequence is 14 residues long. Germline CDR1 DFQATT, CDR2 SNEGSKA (reference sequence). DNA of the CDR3: TGCAGTGCTGACGGGACTACTTCAGGAGAGACCCAGTACTTC. Translating gives CSADGTTSGETQYF.

This clonotype was counted once. This sequence joins TRBV3-1 and TRBJ2-1; D possibly corresponds to TRBD2 (5 bases). The germline gives CDR1 LGHDT, CDR2 YNNKEL (reference sequence). The V gene lost 0 bases and the J gene lost 8 bases, with 11 bases spanning the gap. The CDR3 spans 14 residues. This CDR3 reads CASSQEGSGDEQFF. The CDR3 nucleotides read TGTGCCAGCAGCCAAGAGGGGTCCGGGGATGAGCAGTTCTTC.

The rearrangement links TRBV5-4 to TRBJ2-3; possible D gene TRBD1, 6 bases. The CDR3 runs 14 residues. In germline, CDR1 is SGHNT, CDR2 YYREEE (reference sequence). The V end was cut by 5 bases, the J end by 0 bases, with 10 bases between. CDR3 amino acids: CASRSDSSTDTQYF. The CDR3 coding sequence is TGTGCCAGCAGGTCGGACAGTAGCACAGATACGCAGTATTTT.

The chain recombines TRBV9 with TRBJ1-1; D not certain. With 3 bases removed from V and 1 base from J, the gap between germline ends came to 16 bases. The CDR3 spans 16 residues. Germline assignment: CDR1 SGDLS and CDR2 YYNGEE. In DNA form, the CDR3 reads TGTGCCAGCAGCGCAACCTCCGGGCCCTGGAACACTGAAGCTTTCTTT. Its protein is CASSATSGPWNTEAFF.

The chain has TRBV30 and TRBJ1-1; 10 nucleotides match TRBD1. This CDR3 spans 14 amino acids. Germline V gives CDR1 GTSNPN, CDR2 SVGIG (reference sequence). V lost 7 bases to trimming and J lost 1 base; unmatched junction nucleotides: 6. In DNA, the CDR3 is TGTGCCTACTGGACAGGGGGGAAGAACACTGAAGCTTTCTTT. This codes for CAYWTGGKNTEAFF.